This T cell receptor (beta chain) was observed in a study of CD8 T cells in ankylosing spondylitis. Each TCR beta library was made by quantitative 5'-RACE that incorporated molecular barcodes. TCRdb re-derived calls from the 5' RACE reads in MiXCR, one entry per CDR3 protein. Of about 110,000 distinct CDR3 sequences in the sample, less than 25% were seen once. What was sequenced was synovial fluid, either unsorted or a sorted T cell fraction (not recorded which). The origin of this receptor is a male donor with ankylosing spondylitis.

In DNA form, the CDR3 reads TGTGCCAGCAGTTATTGGGGGGACCCTCGGAGCAAAAACATTCAGTACTTC. Translation: CASSYWGDPRSKNIQYF. The chain couples TRBV6-5 to TRBJ2-4; D is possibly TRBD2 (6 bases). V lost 3 bases and J 3 bases, leaving 18 bases between the germline ends. This CDR3 has 17 residues. Per the germline V gene, CDR1 is MNHEY and CDR2 is SVGAGI.